Here is one T cell receptor beta chain with its context. This sample stems from a study of cytomegalovirus exposure and HLA in healthy donors. The PCR ran on 60 Vbeta and 13 Jbeta primers. Profiling relied on immunoSEQ multiplex PCR, and the TCRdb table lists in-frame clones only, not all of them. Its table records approximately 50,000 clones. The junction had 17 bases not matched to a gene; V was cut back by 3 bases and J by 8 bases. The CDR3 has 18 residues. Per germline, CDR1 MGHRA and CDR2 YSYEKL. Sequenced material: PBMCs. The origin of this receptor is a female donor in good health and CMV-seronegative. The chain employs TRBV4-1 and TRBJ2-1; 9 bases align to TRBD2. CDR3 residues: CASSQRHLPSGMTYEQFF. CDR3 nucleotides: TGCGCCAGCAGCCAGAGACATTTGCCTAGCGGGATGACCTATGAGCAGTTCTTC.